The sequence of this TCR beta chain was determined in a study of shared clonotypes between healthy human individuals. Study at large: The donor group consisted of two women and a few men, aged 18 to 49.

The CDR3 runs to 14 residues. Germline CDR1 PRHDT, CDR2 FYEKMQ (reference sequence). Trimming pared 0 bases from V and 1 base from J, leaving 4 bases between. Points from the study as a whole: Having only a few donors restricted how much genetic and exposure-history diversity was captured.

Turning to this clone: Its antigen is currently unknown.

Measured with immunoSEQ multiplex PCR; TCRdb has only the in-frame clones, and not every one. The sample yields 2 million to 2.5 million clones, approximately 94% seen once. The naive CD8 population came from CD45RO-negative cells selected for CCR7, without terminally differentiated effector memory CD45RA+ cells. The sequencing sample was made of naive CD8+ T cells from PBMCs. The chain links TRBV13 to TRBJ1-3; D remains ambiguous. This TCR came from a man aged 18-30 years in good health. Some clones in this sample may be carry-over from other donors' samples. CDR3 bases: TGTGCCAGCAGCTTAGGGGATTCTGGAAACACCATATATTTT. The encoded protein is CASSLGDSGNTIYF.